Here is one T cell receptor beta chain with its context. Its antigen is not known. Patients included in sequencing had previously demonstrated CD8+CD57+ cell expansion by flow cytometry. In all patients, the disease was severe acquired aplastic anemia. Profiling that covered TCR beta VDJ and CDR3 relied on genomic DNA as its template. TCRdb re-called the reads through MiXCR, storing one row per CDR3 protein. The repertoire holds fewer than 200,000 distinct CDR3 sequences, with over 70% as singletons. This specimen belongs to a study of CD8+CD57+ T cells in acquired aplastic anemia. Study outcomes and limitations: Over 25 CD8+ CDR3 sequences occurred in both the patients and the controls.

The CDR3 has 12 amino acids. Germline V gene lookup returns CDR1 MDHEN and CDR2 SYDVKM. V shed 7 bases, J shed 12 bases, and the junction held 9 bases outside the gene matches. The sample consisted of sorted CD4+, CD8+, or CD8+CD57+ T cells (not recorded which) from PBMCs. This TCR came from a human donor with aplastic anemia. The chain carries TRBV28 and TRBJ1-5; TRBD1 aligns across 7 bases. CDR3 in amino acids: CASKRGLQDQHF. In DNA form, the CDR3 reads TGTGCCAGCAAAAGGGGGCTACAGGACCAGCATTTT.